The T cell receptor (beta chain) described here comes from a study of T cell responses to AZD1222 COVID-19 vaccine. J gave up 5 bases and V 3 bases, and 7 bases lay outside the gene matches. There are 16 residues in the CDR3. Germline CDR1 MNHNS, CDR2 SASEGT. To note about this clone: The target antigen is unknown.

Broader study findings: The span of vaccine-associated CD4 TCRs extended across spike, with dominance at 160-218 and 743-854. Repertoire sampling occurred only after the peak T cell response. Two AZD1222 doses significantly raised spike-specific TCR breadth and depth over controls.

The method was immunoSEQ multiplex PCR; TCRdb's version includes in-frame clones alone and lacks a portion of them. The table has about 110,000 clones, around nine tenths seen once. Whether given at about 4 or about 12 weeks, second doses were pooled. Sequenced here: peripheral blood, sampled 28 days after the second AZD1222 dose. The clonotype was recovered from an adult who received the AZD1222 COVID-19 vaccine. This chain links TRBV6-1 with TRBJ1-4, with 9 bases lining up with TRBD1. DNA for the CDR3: TGTGCCAGCAGTGATCTATCGGGACAGGGCAATGAAAAACTGTTTTTT. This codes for CASSDLSGQGNEKLFF.